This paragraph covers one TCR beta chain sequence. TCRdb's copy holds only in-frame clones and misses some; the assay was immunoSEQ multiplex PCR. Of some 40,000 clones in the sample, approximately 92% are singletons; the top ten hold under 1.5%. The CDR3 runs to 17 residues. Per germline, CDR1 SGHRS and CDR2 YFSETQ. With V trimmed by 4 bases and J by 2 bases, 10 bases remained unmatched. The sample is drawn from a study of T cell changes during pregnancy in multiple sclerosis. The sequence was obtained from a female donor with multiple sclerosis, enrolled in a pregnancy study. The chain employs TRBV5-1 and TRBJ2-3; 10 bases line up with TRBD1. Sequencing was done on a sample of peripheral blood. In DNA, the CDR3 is TGCGCCAGCAGCCCAAGCCGGACAGGGGGTAACACAGATACGCAGTATTTT. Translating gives CASSPSRTGGNTDTQYF. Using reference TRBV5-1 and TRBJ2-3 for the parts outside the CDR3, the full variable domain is KAGVTQTPRYLIKTRGQQVTLSCSPISGHRSVSWYQQTPGQGLQFLFEYFSETQRNKGNFPGRFSGRQFSNSRSEMNVSTLELGDSALYLCASSPSRTGGNTDTQYFGPGTRLTVL.